Presented here are 22 T cell receptor beta chains from one specimen sequenced in a study of T cells expressing NK-cell markers (dated by TCRdb to about 2020). Libraries were made using 5' RACE. This sample was sequenced with an Illumina HiSeq 2000. Each CDR3 protein sequence appears as one entry after TCRdb reprocessed the reads, and no DNA is included. The sample table on file contains over 350,000 distinct CDR3 sequences. About 10% of the sample is held by the ten biggest clonotypes. The material sequenced was blood T cells: a sorted CD56 or NKG2C T cell subset, CD4+ or CD8+ T cells, or bulk PBMC T cells (not recorded which). The receptors come from a woman between 45 and 60 years old in good health. Donor details come from another sample of the same person, matched by shared clones.

This rearrangement joins TRBV18 to TRBJ2-7; TCRdb's assignment of TRBD2 cannot be checked, as there is no DNA. Germline V lookup: CDR1 KGHSH, CDR2 LQKENI. The CDR3 loop spans 17 amino acids. The chain's CDR3 is CASSPQLGGSYSYEQYF.

This CDR3 is CASGTREYTIYF. The chain has TRBV19 and TRBJ1-3. This CDR3 contains 12 residues. The germline V gene has CDR1 LNHDA and CDR2 SQIVND (reference sequence).

This rearrangement joins TRBV5-1 to TRBJ2-1. This CDR3 region has 15 residues. The germline gives CDR1 SGHRS, CDR2 YFSETQ. CDR3 protein: CASSPTDSLGDEQFF. The complete variable domain, with remaining parts taken from reference TRBV5-1 and TRBJ2-1, reads KAGVTQTPRYLIKTRGQQVTLSCSPISGHRSVSWYQQTPGQGLQFLFEYFSETQRNKGNFPGRFSGRQFSNSRSEMNVSTLELGDSALYLCASSPTDSLGDEQFFGPGTRLTVL.

This rearrangement joins TRBV4-1 to TRBJ2-1; TCRdb returns TRBD1, unconfirmable since there is no DNA. The germline V gene encodes CDR1 MGHRA and CDR2 YSYEKL. The CDR3 sequence is 15 residues long. The CDR3: CASSQVGTGAEIQFF.

J is TRBJ2-1 and V is TRBV13; TCRdb outputs TRBD2, but without DNA this stays unchecked. This CDR3 has 16 residues. The V gene's germline CDR1 is PRHDT and CDR2 FYEKMQ (reference sequence). CDR3 protein: CASSSPGGGLVDEQFF.

The chain combines TRBV6-1 with TRBJ2-3; absent DNA, TCRdb's TRBD1 call cannot be checked. Germline V gene data show CDR1 as MNHNS and CDR2 as SASEGT. The CDR3 runs 16 residues. The CDR3 reads CASSPLAATSSDTQYF.

The chain has TRBV7-6 and TRBJ2-2; TCRdb reports TRBD1, a call that lacks DNA to check it against. The CDR3 has 16 amino acids. The germline V gene encodes CDR1 SGHVS and CDR2 FNYEAQ. This CDR3 reads CASSLALASRAGELFF.

The chain is built from TRBV7-8 and TRBJ2-3; the TCRdb D gene call, TRBD2, has no DNA to confirm it. Germline assignment: CDR1 SGHVS and CDR2 FQNEAQ. The CDR3 has 18 amino acids. The CDR3 reads CASSLVSSDPSAPYTQYF.

V and J are TRBV12-3 or TRBV12-4 and TRBJ2-2; without DNA, the TCRdb call of TRBD1 cannot be checked. The length of the CDR3 is 14 residues. The CDR3 sequence is CASSFRQAAGELFF.

This chain joins TRBV5-1 and TRBJ2-1. Germline V gene sequence: CDR1 SGHRS, CDR2 YFSETQ. This CDR3 comprises 14 residues. CDR3 residues: CASSLGQTYNEQFF.

The chain joins TRBV7-2 to TRBJ2-3; TCRdb's D call of TRBD1 is untestable without DNA. The germline CDR1 and CDR2 sequences are SGHTA and FQGNSA. The CDR3 totals 16 residues. The CDR3 here is CASSHYVEGATDTQYF.

The J gene is TRBJ2-1, the V gene TRBV20-1; TCRdb's assignment of TRBD2 cannot be checked, as there is no DNA. Per germline, CDR1 DFQATT and CDR2 SNEGSKA (reference sequence). This CDR3 comprises 16 residues. CDR3 sequence reads: CSAMKTGLADYNEQFF.

V usage is TRBV12-3 or TRBV12-4 and J usage is TRBJ1-2; TCRdb calls TRBD1, which cannot be checked without DNA. This CDR3 comprises 14 residues. This chain's CDR3 is CASTPSGQFYGYTF.

V gene TRBV12-3 or TRBV12-4 combines with J gene TRBJ2-6; the D call of TRBD1 rests on TCRdb alone, since no DNA is present to check it. There are 17 residues in the CDR3. The CDR3 protein is CASSLGTGGSGANVLTF.

The chain couples TRBV6-6 to TRBJ2-1; TCRdb indicates TRBD2, and absent DNA this call remains unverified. Germline V gene lookup returns CDR1 MNHNY and CDR2 SVGAGI (reference sequence). There are 15 residues in the CDR3. CDR3 sequence reads: CATRLASGLYNEQFF.

This chain uses TRBV5-6 with TRBJ2-4. The germline V gene encodes CDR1 SGHDT and CDR2 YYEEEE. This CDR3 has 15 amino acids. Here the CDR3 reads CASSVNSIVLDIQYF.

The rearrangement joins TRBV7-2 to TRBJ2-3; the TRBD2 assignment by TCRdb is unverifiable without DNA. Germline CDR1 SGHTA, CDR2 FQGNSA. The CDR3 consists of 15 residues. The CDR3: CASSPRSGPTDTQYF.

This sequence joins TRBV18 and TRBJ2-1; TCRdb proposes TRBD2, but this gene call is untestable without DNA. The length of the CDR3 is 14 residues. In germline, CDR1 is KGHSH, CDR2 LQKENI. This CDR3 is CASSPSLPYNEQFF.

The rearrangement uses TRBV3-1 and TRBJ2-7; TCRdb designates TRBD2, a call that cannot be tested without DNA. CDR1 is LGHDT, CDR2 YNNKEL, per germline (reference sequence). The CDR3 consists of 15 residues. CDR3 protein: CASSQGLAGGPEQYF.

The genes are TRBV5-1 and TRBJ2-1; TCRdb gives TRBD1 as the D gene, but with no DNA this cannot be confirmed. CDR3 length: 15 amino acids. Per the germline V gene, CDR1 is SGHRS and CDR2 is YFSETQ. The chain's CDR3 is CASSRTGTGNNEQFF.

V gene TRBV7-7 combines with J gene TRBJ2-7. This CDR3 is built from 14 residues. The V gene's germline CDR1 is SSHAT and CDR2 FNYEAQ (reference sequence). CDR3 protein: CASSLTGNSYEQYF.

J is TRBJ2-5 and V is TRBV7-3; TCRdb indicates TRBD1, and absent DNA this call remains unverified. The CDR3 loop spans 16 amino acids. Per germline, CDR1 SGHTA and CDR2 FQGTGA. CDR3 region: CASSLGLGASQETQYF.